These 11 T cell receptor beta chains were sequenced from one sample in a study of blood T cell repertoires in COVID-19. Only in-frame clones appear in the TCRdb table, and some are missing; sequencing was by immunoSEQ multiplex PCR. The data hold about 150,000 clones, with about four fifths observed a single time. The material sequenced was peripheral blood. These receptors were taken from a woman aged 55-69 years with acute or convalescent COVID-19.

The chain recombines TRBV7-3 with TRBJ1-1, with D possibly matching TRBD1 (5 bases). Germline V gene sequence: CDR1 SGHTA, CDR2 FQGTGA. CDR3 length: 14 residues. The V end lost 7 bases, the J end lost 4 bases, and 16 bases lay between the germline ends. The CDR3 region has the DNA TGTGCCAGCAAGCTATCAGGGATTGGCACTGAAGCTTTCTTT. Its protein product is CASKLSGIGTEAFF.

CDR3 DNA sequence: TGTGCCAGCAGTTACGGGGGGGCAGTGGACACTGAAGCTTTCTTT. Protein sequence: CASSYGGAVDTEAFF. The V and J genes are TRBV6-5 and TRBJ1-1, with D perhaps matching TRBD1 (6 bases). Trimming stripped 2 bases from V and 3 bases from J, with 13 bases between. The CDR3 is 15 residues long. The germline V gene encodes CDR1 MNHEY and CDR2 SVGAGI.

The chain employs TRBV30 and TRBJ1-4; D is undetermined. CDR3 length: 15 amino acids. V lost 2 bases and J 3 bases, leaving 13 bases between the germline ends. CDR1 is GTSNPN and CDR2 is SVGIG in the germline V gene (reference sequence). The CDR3 nucleotides read TGTGCCTGGAGTACCCCCGAATCGGCTAATGAAAAACTGTTTTTT. This translates into CAWSTPESANEKLFF.

Here the CDR3 DNA reads TGTGCCAGTATCCAGACAGGGGGTAATGAGCAGTTCTTC. Translated: CASIQTGGNEQFF. The J gene is TRBJ2-1, the V gene TRBV19; TRBD1 aligns across 9 bases. There are 13 residues in the CDR3. Germline V lookup: CDR1 LNHDA, CDR2 SQIVND (reference sequence). V gave up 7 bases and J gave up 7 bases; unmatched junction bases: 5.

This chain connects TRBV6-5 to TRBJ2-7, with 7 nucleotides matching TRBD1. The CDR3 is 14 amino acids. Trimming removed 4 bases from V and 2 bases from J; junction bases left unmatched: 5. Per germline, CDR1 MNHEY and CDR2 SVGAGI. The CDR3 nucleotides read TGTGCCAGCAGTTTCAAAGGGGGCCCCTACGAGCAGTACTTC. Its translation: CASSFKGGPYEQYF.

The rearrangement joins TRBV5-1 to TRBJ1-2; D is possibly TRBD1 (5 bases). CDR3 size: 12 residues. Looked up from germline, CDR1 is SGHRS and CDR2 is YFSETQ. V lost 0 bases, J lost 8 bases, and 8 bases lay in between. The CDR3 DNA reads as TGCGCCAGCAGCTTGGAGGCAGGGGGCTACACCTTC. Protein sequence: CASSLEAGGYTF.

This sequence joins TRBV5-1 and TRBJ2-6; D not certain. V lost 4 bases to trimming and J lost 2 bases, with 4 bases between them. This CDR3 region has 13 residues. CDR1 and CDR2 (germline): SGHRS, YFSETQ. CDR3 loop: CASSPAGANVLTF. In nucleotides, the CDR3 is TGCGCCAGCAGCCCCGCTGGGGCCAACGTCCTGACTTTC.

The CDR3 DNA sequence: TGTGCCAGTAGTAACCACAGGGATGGCTACACCTTC. The encoded protein is CASSNHRDGYTF. The rearrangement joins TRBV19 to TRBJ1-2; D is perhaps TRBD1 (6 bases). CDR3 size: 12 residues. The V end lost 4 bases, the J end lost 6 bases, and 9 bases lay between the germline ends. The germline CDR1 and CDR2 sequences are LNHDA and SQIVND (reference sequence). The full variable domain, rest sourced from reference TRBV19 and TRBJ1-2, is DGGITQSPKYLFRKEGQNVTLSCEQNLNHDAMYWYRQDPGQGLRLIYYSQIVNDFQKGDIAEGYSVSREKKESFPLTVTSAQKNPTAFYLCASSNHRDGYTFGSGTRLTVV.

The gene calls are TRBV19 and TRBJ2-3; D may be TRBD1 (5 bases). V dropped 5 bases and J dropped 0 bases, with 15 bases sitting between them. The CDR3 spans 16 residues. Germline V CDR1 and CDR2: LNHDA, SQIVND (reference sequence). The CDR3 DNA is TGTGCCAGTAGTCCCCAGGGCACTTTAAGCACAGATACGCAGTATTTT. Its protein is CASSPQGTLSTDTQYF.

This sequence joins TRBV6-5 and TRBJ2-3; 8 nucleotides agree with TRBD2. J was trimmed by 0 bases and V by 6 bases; bases with no gene match: 5. Germline loops: CDR1 MNHEY, CDR2 SVGAGI. This CDR3 spans 15 amino acids. The CDR3 loop is CASRGTSRSTDTQYF. Here the CDR3 DNA reads TGTGCCAGCAGGGGGACTAGTAGGAGCACAGATACGCAGTATTTT.

This CDR3 reads CATRGASSYNEQFF. The CDR3 DNA is TGTGCCACACGGGGGGCGAGCTCCTACAATGAGCAGTTCTTC. The chain combines TRBV19 with TRBJ2-1; D is perhaps TRBD2 (7 bases). The CDR3 runs to 14 residues. The germline CDR1 and CDR2 sequences are LNHDA and SQIVND (reference sequence). V was pared by 10 bases and J by 0 bases, with 13 bases between.